This T cell receptor beta chain emerged from a study of cytomegalovirus exposure and HLA in healthy donors. Turning to the study itself: The roughly 120 validation repertoires and the roughly 690 first-cohort repertoires shared a platform, a later analysis reported. Study-level points and caveats: As confirmed in vitro, three CMV-associated chains were specific for CMV antigens.

CDR3 length: 16 amino acids. V was clipped by 4 bases and J by 4 bases; unmatched bases: 8. The data were produced by immunoSEQ multiplex PCR, yet TCRdb's version contains in-frame clones alone and is incomplete. The sample has about 360,000 clones, around 86% seen once. In the case of this clone: Its antigen is not identified.

The chain couples TRBV23-1 to TRBJ2-7; 12 bases agree with TRBD2. TRBV23-1 is designated an ORF whose function remains uncertain. The source of this sequence is a woman younger than 35 in good health and CMV-seronegative. Material for sequencing was PBMCs. This CDR3 reads CASSPRTSGEIYEQYF. CDR3 DNA sequence: TGCGCCAGCAGTCCCCGGACTAGCGGGGAGATTTACGAGCAGTACTTC.